Below, one T cell receptor beta chain is given with its context. Trimming took 0 bases from V and 7 from J, leaving 10 bases between them. CDR1 is LNHNV, CDR2 YYDKDF, per germline (reference sequence). The CDR3 contains 15 residues. This entry comes from a study of CD8+ T cells in alopecia areata. Treatment specified: oral pan-JAK inhibitor, 5-10 mg twice daily. RNA was extracted and reverse transcribed into cDNA as the sequencing template. Sequencing used immunoSEQ multiplex PCR; TCRdb keeps in-frame clones, though not all of them. Here the sample spans fewer than 250,000 clones, more than 50% being singletons.

The sequence was collected from a human donor with alopecia areata. The V gene is TRBV15, the J gene TRBJ1-6; a weak D match, TRBD1 (6 bases). The material was CD4+ T cells sorted from blood, obtained at week 24, from a patient treated with tofacitinib. CDR3 sequence: CATSRDGQRNSPLHF. The DNA for the CDR3 is TGTGCCACCAGCAGAGATGGACAGAGAAATTCACCCCTCCACTTT.